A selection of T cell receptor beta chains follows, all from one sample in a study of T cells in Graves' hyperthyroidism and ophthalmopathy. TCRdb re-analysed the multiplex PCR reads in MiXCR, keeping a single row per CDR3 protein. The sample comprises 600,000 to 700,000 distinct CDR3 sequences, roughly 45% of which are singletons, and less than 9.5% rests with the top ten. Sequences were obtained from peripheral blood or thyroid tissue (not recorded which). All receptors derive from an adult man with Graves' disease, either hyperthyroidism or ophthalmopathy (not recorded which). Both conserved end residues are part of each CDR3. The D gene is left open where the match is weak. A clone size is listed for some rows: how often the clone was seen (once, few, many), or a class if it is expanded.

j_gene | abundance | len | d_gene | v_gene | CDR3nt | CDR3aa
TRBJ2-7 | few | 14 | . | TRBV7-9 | TGTGCCAGCAGTCCCCCTAGACAGGCCTACGAGCAGTACTTC | CASSPPRQAYEQYF
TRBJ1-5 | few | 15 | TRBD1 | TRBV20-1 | TGCAGTGCTAGAGCTCCAGGGGGTAGCAATCAGCCCCAGCATTTT | CSARAPGGSNQPQHF
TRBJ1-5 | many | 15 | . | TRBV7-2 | TGTGCCAGCAGCTTAGCTCGGCAGCTCAATCAGCCCCAGCATTTT | CASSLARQLNQPQHF
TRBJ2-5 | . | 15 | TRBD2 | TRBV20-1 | TGCAGTGCCAGTCCGGGACTAGCGGCAAGGAAGACCCAGTACTTC | CSASPGLAARKTQYF
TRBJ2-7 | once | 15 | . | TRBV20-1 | TGCAGTGCTAGAGGTGGAGGGACAGTCGCCTACGAGCAGTACTTC | CSARGGGTVAYEQYF
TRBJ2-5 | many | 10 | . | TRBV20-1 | TGCAGTGCTAGCGCCTCGACACCCTACTTC | CSASASTPYF
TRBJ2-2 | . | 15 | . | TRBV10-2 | TGCGCCAGCAGCGGGGGCGGAGGTGGCACCGGGGAGCTGTTTTTT | CASSGGGGGTGELFF
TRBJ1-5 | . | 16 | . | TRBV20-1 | TGCAGTGCTAAATCACAGGTATGGGGTTCCAATCAGCCCCAGCATTTT | CSAKSQVWGSNQPQHF
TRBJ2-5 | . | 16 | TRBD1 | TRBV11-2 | TGTGCCAGCAGCTTACATCCAGGACAGGGTGTCGAGACCCAGTACTTC | CASSLHPGQGVETQYF
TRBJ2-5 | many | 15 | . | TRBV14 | TGTGCCAGCAGCCAAGTAGGAAGGGGCGGGGAGACCCAGTACTTC | CASSQVGRGGETQYF
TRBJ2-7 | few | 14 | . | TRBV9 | TGTGCCAGCGCGGGACACCAAAGCTCCTACGAGCAGTACTTC | CASAGHQSSYEQYF
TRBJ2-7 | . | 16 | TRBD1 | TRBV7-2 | TGTGCCAGCAGCTTAGTGGGACAGGGAACTAACTACGAGCAGTACTTC | CASSLVGQGTNYEQYF
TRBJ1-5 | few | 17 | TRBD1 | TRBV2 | TGTGCCAGCAGTTTATCGAGGGGACAGGGTGGCAATCAGCCCCAGCATTTT | CASSLSRGQGGNQPQHF
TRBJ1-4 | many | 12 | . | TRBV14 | TGTGCCAGCAGCCAACTTGATGAAAAACTGTTTTTT | CASSQLDEKLFF
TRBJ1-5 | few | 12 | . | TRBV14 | TGTGCCAGCAGCCAGGGGTCGGCGCCCCAGCATTTT | CASSQGSAPQHF
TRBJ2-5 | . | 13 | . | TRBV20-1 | TGCAGTGCTGATCGGGGGCTACAAGAGACCCAGTACTTC | CSADRGLQETQYF
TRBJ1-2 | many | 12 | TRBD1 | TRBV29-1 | TGCAGCGTTGTCCTAAGGACAGGGGGTTGCACCTTC | CSVVLRTGGCTF
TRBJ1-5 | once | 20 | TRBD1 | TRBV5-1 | TGCGCCAGCAGCTTGGCCCCGGGACAGGGGACCTCCTATAGCAATCAGCCCCAGCATTTT | CASSLAPGQGTSYSNQPQHF
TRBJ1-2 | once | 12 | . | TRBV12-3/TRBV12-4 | TGTGCTAGTGTGGGTGATTCTAGTGGCTACACCTTC | CASVGDSSGYTF
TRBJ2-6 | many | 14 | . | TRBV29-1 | TGCAGCGTGGAAACAGGGACTGGGGCCAACGTCCTGACTTTC | CSVETGTGANVLTF
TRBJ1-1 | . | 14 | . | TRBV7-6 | TGTGCCAGCAGCACCCGAAGCAATACAGGTGAAGCTTTCTTT | CASSTRSNTGEAFF
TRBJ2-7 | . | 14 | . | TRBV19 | TGTGCCAGTAGTGTAACAGGGATTCAGGACGAGCAGTACTTC | CASSVTGIQDEQYF
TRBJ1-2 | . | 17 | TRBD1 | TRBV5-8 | TGCGCCAGCACCCCCGGTTGGACAGGGAGTAGCGGTGATGGCTACACCTTC | CASTPGWTGSSGDGYTF
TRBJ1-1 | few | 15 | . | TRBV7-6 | TGTGCCAGCAGCTTAGCGGACGGGGCGAACACTGAAGCTTTCTTT | CASSLADGANTEAFF
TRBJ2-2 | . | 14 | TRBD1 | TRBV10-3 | TGTGCCATCAGACCCGGGACAGGGCCCGGGGAGCTGTTTTTT | CAIRPGTGPGELFF
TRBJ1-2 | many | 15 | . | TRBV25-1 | TGTGCCAGCAGTGAATTTAAAGGGGCGAGCTATGGCTACACCTTC | CASSEFKGASYGYTF
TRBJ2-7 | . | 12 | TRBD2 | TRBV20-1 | TGCAGTGCTAGCCACGGGACTAGCGAGCAGTACTTC | CSASHGTSEQYF
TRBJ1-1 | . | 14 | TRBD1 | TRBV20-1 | TGCAGTGCTAGAGAGGTACAGGGGGCCGGTGAAGCTTTCTTT | CSAREVQGAGEAFF
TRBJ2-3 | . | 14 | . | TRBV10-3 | TGTGCCATCAGTGCTCAGACCGCCCTAGATACGCAGTATTTT | CAISAQTALDTQYF
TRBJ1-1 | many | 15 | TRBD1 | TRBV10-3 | TGTGCCATCGGGACAGGGGGCCTCATGAACACTGAAGCTTTCTTT | CAIGTGGLMNTEAFF
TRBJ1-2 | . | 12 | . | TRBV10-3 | TGTGCCATCAGTGATGGACTCTATGGCTACACCTTC | CAISDGLYGYTF
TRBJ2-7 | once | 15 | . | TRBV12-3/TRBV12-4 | TGTGCCAGCAGTGAAACTGGCGGAGCGACCTACGAGCAGTACTTC | CASSETGGATYEQYF
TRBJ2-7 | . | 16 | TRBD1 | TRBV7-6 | TGTGCCAGCAGCCTAAGTGGCGCGGGACAGGGCTACGAGCAGTACTTC | CASSLSGAGQGYEQYF
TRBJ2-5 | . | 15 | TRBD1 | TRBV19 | TGTGCCAGTAGTATAGAAGGGACAGGGGGAGAGACCCAGTACTTC | CASSIEGTGGETQYF
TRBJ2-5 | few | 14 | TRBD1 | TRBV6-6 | TGTGCCAGCAGTAACAGGGGGTTTCAAGAGACCCAGTACTTC | CASSNRGFQETQYF
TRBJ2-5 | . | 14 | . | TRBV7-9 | TGTGCCAGCAGCTCGAACCGGGGCAATCAGCCCCAGTACTTC | CASSSNRGNQPQYF
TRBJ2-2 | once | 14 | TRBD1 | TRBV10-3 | TGTGCCATCAGCCAGGGACAGGGTACCGGGGAGCTGTTTTTT | CAISQGQGTGELFF
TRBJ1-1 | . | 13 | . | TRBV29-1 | TGCAGCGGCCGGGAAGTGTCGAACACTGAAGCTTTCTTT | CSGREVSNTEAFF
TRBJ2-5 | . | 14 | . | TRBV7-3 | TGTGCCAGCAGCTTGAGCCGAGGGGATGAGGCCCAGTACTTC | CASSLSRGDEAQYF
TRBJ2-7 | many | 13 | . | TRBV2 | TGTGCCAGCACCGACAGGAGCTCCTACGAGCAGTACTTC | CASTDRSSYEQYF
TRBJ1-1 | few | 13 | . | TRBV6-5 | TGTGCCAGCAGTCCAGGAAGGTACACTGAAGCTTTCTTT | CASSPGRYTEAFF
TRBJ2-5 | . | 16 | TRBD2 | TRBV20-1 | TGCAGTGCTAGAATTGGACTAGCCCAAAGGGAGGAGACCCAGTACTTC | CSARIGLAQREETQYF
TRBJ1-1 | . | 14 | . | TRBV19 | TGTGCCAGTAGTACGCAGGGCGGGCTCACTGAAGCTTTCTTT | CASSTQGGLTEAFF
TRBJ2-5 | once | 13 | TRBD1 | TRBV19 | TGTGCCAGAAGGGACAGGGCGACAGAGACCCAGTACTTC | CARRDRATETQYF
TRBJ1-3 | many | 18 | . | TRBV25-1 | TGTGCCAGCAGTGGGCTTTGGAGGGCAGCTGACTCTGGAAACACCATATATTTT | CASSGLWRAADSGNTIYF
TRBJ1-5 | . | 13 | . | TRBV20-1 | TGCAGTGCTAGGAGGGGTAGCGATCAGCCCCAGCATTTT | CSARRGSDQPQHF
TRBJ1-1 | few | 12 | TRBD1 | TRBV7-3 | TGTGCCAGCAGCTTAGGGGGGACAGGGGCTTTCTTT | CASSLGGTGAFF
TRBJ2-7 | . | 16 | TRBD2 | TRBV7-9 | TGTGCCAGCAGCTTGGCTCCGGGGGGGATCTCCCACGAGCAGCACTTC | CASSLAPGGISHEQHF
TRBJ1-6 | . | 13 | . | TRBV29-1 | TGCAGCGTTGGACAGCCTAGGAATTCACCCCTCCACTTT | CSVGQPRNSPLHF
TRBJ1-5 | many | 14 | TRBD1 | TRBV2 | TGTGCCAGCATGGGACAGGGGTATGGTCAGCCCCAGCATTTT | CASMGQGYGQPQHF
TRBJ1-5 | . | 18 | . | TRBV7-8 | TGTGCCAGCAGTTTTGCGGGGGCTGTGGGGTGGGTCAATCAGCCCCAGCATTTT | CASSFAGAVGWVNQPQHF
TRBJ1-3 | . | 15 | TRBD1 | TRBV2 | TGTGCCAGCAGCAGAACCTCCGGGACAGGGAACACCATATATTTT | CASSRTSGTGNTIYF
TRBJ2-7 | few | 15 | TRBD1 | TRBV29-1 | TGCAGCGTCCAAACGACAGGGTTAAGTCCCTACGAGCAGTACTTC | CSVQTTGLSPYEQYF
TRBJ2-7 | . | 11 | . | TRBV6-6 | TGTGCCAGCAGGTACAGGGACGAGCAGTACTTC | CASRYRDEQYF
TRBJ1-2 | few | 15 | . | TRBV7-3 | TGTGCCAGCAGCTTAAAGGGTGCGACGGGGCTTGGCTACACCTTC | CASSLKGATGLGYTF
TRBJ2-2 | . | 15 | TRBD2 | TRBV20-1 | TGCAGTGCTAGAGCACTAGCGGGAGACACCGGGGAGCTGTTTTTT | CSARALAGDTGELFF
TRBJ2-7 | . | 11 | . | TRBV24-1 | TGTGCCACCAGTGATGTGGGGGAGCAGTACTTC | CATSDVGEQYF